This T cell receptor (beta chain) was observed in a study of beta chain features in type 1 diabetes. Points from the study as a whole: Type 1 diabetes patients had TCRB CDR3s that were shorter (moderately but significantly so) in all four CD4+ subsets.

This CDR3 is 13 amino acids long. V lost 2 bases and J 6 bases, leaving 9 bases between the germline ends. The germline CDR1 and CDR2 sequences are LGHNT and FRNRAP. The study reverse transcribed the entire isolated RNA, so it sequenced expressed TCRB transcripts. The data were produced by immunoSEQ multiplex PCR, yet TCRdb's version contains in-frame clones alone and is incomplete. The sample holds around 310,000 clones; around an eighth are singletons and the top ten take 0.015%. Note on this clone: Its antigen remains unidentified.

The chain links TRBV12-5 to TRBJ2-3, with unresolved D. The specimen was naive CD4+ T cells from blood. This TCR was recovered from a woman under 30 with type 1 diabetes. The CDR3 loop reads CASGLLTLDTQYF. CDR3 nucleotide sequence: TGTGCTAGTGGTTTGCTAACCCTGGATACGCAGTATTTT.